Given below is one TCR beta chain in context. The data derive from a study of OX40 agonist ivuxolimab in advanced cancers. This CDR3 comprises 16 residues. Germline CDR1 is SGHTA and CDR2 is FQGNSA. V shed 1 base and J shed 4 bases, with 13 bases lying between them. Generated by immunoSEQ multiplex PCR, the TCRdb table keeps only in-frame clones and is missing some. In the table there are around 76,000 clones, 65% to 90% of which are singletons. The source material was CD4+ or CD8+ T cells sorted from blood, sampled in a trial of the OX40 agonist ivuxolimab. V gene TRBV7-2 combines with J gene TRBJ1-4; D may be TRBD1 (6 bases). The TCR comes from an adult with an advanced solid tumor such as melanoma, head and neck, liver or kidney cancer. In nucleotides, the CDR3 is TGTGCCAGCAGCTTAGACAGGGCCTGGATTAATGAAAAACTGTTTTTT. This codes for CASSLDRAWINEKLFF.